These 17 T cell receptor beta chains were all obtained from the same sample, sequenced in a study of monozygotic twins with inflammatory bowel disease. Reprocessing the 5' RACE reads, TCRdb reports a single entry for every CDR3 protein and omits DNA. This repertoire comprises about 380,000 distinct CDR3 sequences; its ten largest clones make up approximately 2.8%. Sequenced sample: blood. These receptor sequences come from a human donor with ulcerative colitis or Crohn's disease, or a healthy co-twin of an affected twin (not recorded which).

The chain joins TRBV28 to TRBJ2-7. The CDR3 contains 14 residues. Germline CDR1 and CDR2: MDHEN and SYDVKM. The CDR3: CASSPRTEYYEQYF.

The chain's CDR3 is CASSRRRGLAGASSYEQYF. The V call is TRBV12-3 or TRBV12-4, the J call TRBJ2-7; the TCRdb D gene call, TRBD2, has no DNA to confirm it. CDR3 size: 19 residues.

The CDR3 sequence: CASSFSGRSTDTQYF. This sequence joins TRBV7-9 and TRBJ2-3. The germline V gene encodes CDR1 SEHNR and CDR2 FQNEAQ (reference sequence). The CDR3 sequence is 15 residues long.

The chain carries TRBV9 and TRBJ2-1. The CDR3 extends over 14 amino acids. Germline lookup yields CDR1 SGDLS and CDR2 YYNGEE. The CDR3 loop is CASSVVSSGDEQFF. Variable domain in full (rest from reference TRBV9 and TRBJ2-1): DSGVTQTPKHLITATGQRVTLRCSPRSGDLSVYWYQQSLDQGLQFLIQYYNGEERAKGNILERFSAQQFPDLHSELNLSSLELGDSALYFCASSVVSSGDEQFFGPGTRLTVL.

The rearrangement uses TRBV20-1 and TRBJ2-1; as DNA is missing, the TRBD2 call by TCRdb cannot be tested. The CDR3 totals 18 residues. The germline V gene encodes CDR1 DFQATT and CDR2 SNEGSKA (reference sequence). CDR3 region: CSARVTAQTSYSYNEQFF.

V and J are TRBV7-3 and TRBJ1-2. CDR3 length: 15 residues. CDR1 and CDR2 (germline): SGHTA, FQGTGA. CDR3 sequence: CASSLSDSANYGYTF.

The CDR3 region is CASSYSVRARSTDTQYF. The V gene is TRBV6-5, the J gene TRBJ2-3; no DNA is available, so the TRBD1 call from TCRdb remains unchecked. Germline CDR1 MNHEY, CDR2 SVGAGI. The CDR3 loop spans 17 amino acids.

The chain has TRBV24-1 and TRBJ2-5; TCRdb returns TRBD2, unconfirmable since there is no DNA. CDR1 and CDR2 from the germline V gene are KGHDR and SFDVKD. CDR3 length: 15 residues. CDR3 loop: CATSDSLGSGETQYF.

The chain employs TRBV3-1 and TRBJ1-2. There are 15 residues in the CDR3. From germline, CDR1 is LGHDT and CDR2 YNNKEL (reference sequence). The chain's CDR3 is CASSQGILANYGYTF.

The V call is TRBV5-4, the J call TRBJ2-1. The germline V gene has CDR1 SGHNT and CDR2 YYREEE (reference sequence). The CDR3 runs to 15 residues. The CDR3 here is CASSLDSQSYNEQFF.

The V and J genes are TRBV5-1 and TRBJ2-2; TCRdb's assignment of TRBD2 cannot be checked, as there is no DNA. The CDR3 extends over 14 amino acids. Germline V gene sequence: CDR1 SGHRS, CDR2 YFSETQ. CDR3 residues: CASRVRGHTGELFF.

V usage is TRBV25-1 and J usage is TRBJ2-7; TCRdb gives TRBD1 as the D gene, but with no DNA this cannot be confirmed. The CDR3 is 15 amino acids. Germline CDR1 is MGHDK and CDR2 is SYGVNS. The CDR3 reads CASSPPGPTPYEQYF.

This sequence joins TRBV5-4 and TRBJ2-7; the D call from TCRdb, TRBD1, cannot be confirmed without DNA. From germline, CDR1 is SGHNT and CDR2 YYREEE (reference sequence). This CDR3 comprises 13 residues. Here the CDR3 reads CASRRDRADEQYF.

V usage is TRBV4-3 and J usage is TRBJ2-3; the TCRdb D gene call, TRBD2, has no DNA to confirm it. In germline, CDR1 is LGHNA, CDR2 YSLEER. The CDR3 is 19 amino acids. This CDR3 is CASSPYTSGVWDGGDTQYF.

The chain uses TRBV12-3 or TRBV12-4 and TRBJ2-1; the TRBD2 assignment by TCRdb is unverifiable without DNA. The CDR3 runs 19 residues. The CDR3 region is CASSLGRGLAGSYYNEQFF.

The chain carries TRBV10-2 and TRBJ2-7. Germline lookup yields CDR1 WSHSY and CDR2 SAAADI. The CDR3 spans 15 residues. CDR3 sequence reads: CASSETVGSTYEQYF.

The chain combines TRBV5-4 with TRBJ2-3; the TCRdb D gene call, TRBD2, has no DNA to confirm it. The germline V gene encodes CDR1 SGHNT and CDR2 YYREEE (reference sequence). The CDR3 consists of 17 residues. CDR3 amino acids: CASSSRTSGGLLNTQYF.